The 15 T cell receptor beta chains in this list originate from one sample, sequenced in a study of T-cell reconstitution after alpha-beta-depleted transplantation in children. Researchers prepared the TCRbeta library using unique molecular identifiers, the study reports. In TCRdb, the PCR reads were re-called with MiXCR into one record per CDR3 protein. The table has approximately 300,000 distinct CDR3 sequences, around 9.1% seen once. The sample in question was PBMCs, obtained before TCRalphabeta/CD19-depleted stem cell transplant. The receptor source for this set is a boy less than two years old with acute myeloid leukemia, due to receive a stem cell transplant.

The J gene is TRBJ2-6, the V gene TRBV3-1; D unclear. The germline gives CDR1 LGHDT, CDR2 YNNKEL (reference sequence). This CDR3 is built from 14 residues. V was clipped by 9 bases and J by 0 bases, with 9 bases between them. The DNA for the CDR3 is TGTGCCAGTCGTATGATCTCTGGGGCCAACGTCCTGACTTTC. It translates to CASRMISGANVLTF.

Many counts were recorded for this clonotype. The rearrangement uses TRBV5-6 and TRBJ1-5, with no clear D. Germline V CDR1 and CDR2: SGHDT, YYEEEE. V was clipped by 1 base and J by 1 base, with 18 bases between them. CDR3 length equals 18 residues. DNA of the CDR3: TGTGCCAGCAGCTTGATGAGCGCTAAGGGTACAAGCAATCAGCCCCAGCATTTT. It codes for CASSLMSAKGTSNQPQHF.

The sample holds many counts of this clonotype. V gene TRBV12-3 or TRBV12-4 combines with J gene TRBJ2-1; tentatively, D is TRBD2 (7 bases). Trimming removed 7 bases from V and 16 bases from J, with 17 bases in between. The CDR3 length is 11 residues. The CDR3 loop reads CASTISGGHFF. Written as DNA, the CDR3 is TGTGCCAGCACCATATCGGGGGGCCATTTCTTC.

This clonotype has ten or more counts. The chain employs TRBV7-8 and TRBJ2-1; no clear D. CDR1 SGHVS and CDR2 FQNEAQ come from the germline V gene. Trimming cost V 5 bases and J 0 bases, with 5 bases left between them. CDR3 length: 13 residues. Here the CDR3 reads CASSASSYNEQFF. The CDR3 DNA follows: TGTGCCAGCAGCGCCAGCTCCTACAATGAGCAGTTCTTC.

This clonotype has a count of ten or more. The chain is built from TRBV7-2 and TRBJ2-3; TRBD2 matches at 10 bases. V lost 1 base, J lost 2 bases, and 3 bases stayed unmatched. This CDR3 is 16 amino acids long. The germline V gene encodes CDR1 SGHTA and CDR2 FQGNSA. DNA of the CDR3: TGTGCCAGCAGCTTAGTAGCGGGGGGCCTCACAGATACGCAGTATTTT. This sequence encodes CASSLVAGGLTDTQYF.

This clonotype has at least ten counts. This chain's CDR3 is CASSLSDPGAGELFF. The CDR3 bases are TGTGCCAGCAGTTTATCCGACCCAGGGGCCGGGGAGCTGTTTTTT. The V call is TRBV28, the J call TRBJ2-2; tentatively, D is TRBD1 (6 bases). V lost 1 base and J lost 6, with 12 bases in between. The germline V gene encodes CDR1 MDHEN and CDR2 SYDVKM. The CDR3 length is 15 residues. The entire variable domain, with the rest obtained from reference TRBV28 and TRBJ2-2, is as follows: DVKVTQSSRYLVKRTGEKVFLECVQDMDHENMFWYRQDPGLGLRLIYFSYDVKMKEKGDIPEGYSVSREKKERFSLILESASTNQTSMYLCASSLSDPGAGELFFGEGSRLTVL.

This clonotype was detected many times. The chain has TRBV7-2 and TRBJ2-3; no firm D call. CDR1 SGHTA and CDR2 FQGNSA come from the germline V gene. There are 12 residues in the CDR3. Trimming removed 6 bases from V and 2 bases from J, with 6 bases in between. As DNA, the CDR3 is TGTGCCAGCAGTTATTCCACAGATACGCAGTATTTT. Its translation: CASSYSTDTQYF. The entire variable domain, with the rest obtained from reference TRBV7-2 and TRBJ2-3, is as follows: GAGVSQSPSNKVTEKGKDVELRCDPISGHTALYWYRQSLGQGLEFLIYFQGNSAPDKSGLPSDRFSAERTGGSVSTLTIQRTQQEDSAVYLCASSYSTDTQYFGPGTRLTVL.

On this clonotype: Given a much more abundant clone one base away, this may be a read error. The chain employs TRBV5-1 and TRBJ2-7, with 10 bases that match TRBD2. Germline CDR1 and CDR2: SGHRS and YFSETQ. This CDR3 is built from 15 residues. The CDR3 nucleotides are TGCGCCAGCAACTTGGCGTCTAGCGGGAGCCACGAGCAGTACTTC. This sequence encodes CASNLASSGSHEQYF.

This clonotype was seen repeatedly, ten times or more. CDR3 in amino acids: CASSLDSDREYF. Written as DNA, the CDR3 is TGTGCCAGCAGCTTAGATTCGGACCGGGAGTACTTC. This chain joins TRBV11-2 and TRBJ2-7; unclear D gene. Trimming left V 0 bases short and J 11 bases short, with 11 bases between. Germline-derived CDR1 and CDR2 are SGHAT and FQNNGV. The CDR3 is made up of 12 amino acids.

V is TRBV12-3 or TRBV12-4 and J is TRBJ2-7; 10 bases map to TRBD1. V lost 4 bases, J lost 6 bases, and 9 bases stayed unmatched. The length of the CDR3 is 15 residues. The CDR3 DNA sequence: TGTGCCAGCAGTTACCCGGACAGGGGGGTCTCCGAGCAGTACTTC. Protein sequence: CASSYPDRGVSEQYF.

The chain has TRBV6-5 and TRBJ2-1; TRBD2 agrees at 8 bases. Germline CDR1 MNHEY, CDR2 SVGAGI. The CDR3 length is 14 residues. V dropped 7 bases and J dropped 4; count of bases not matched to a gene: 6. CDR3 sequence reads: CASIAGPYYNEQFF. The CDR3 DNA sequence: TGTGCCAGCATAGCGGGGCCCTATTACAATGAGCAGTTCTTC.

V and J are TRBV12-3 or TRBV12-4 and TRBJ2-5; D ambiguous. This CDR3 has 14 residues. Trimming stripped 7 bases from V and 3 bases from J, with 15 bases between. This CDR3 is CASTRRWGEETQYF. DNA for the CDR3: TGTGCCAGCACCCGGCGGTGGGGTGAAGAGACCCAGTACTTC.

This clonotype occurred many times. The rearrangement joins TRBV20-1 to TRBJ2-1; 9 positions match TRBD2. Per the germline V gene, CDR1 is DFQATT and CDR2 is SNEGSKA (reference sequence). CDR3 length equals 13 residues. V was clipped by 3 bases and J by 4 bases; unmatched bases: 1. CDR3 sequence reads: CSARAGGYNEQFF. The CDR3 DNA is TGCAGTGCTAGGGCGGGGGGGTACAATGAGCAGTTCTTC.

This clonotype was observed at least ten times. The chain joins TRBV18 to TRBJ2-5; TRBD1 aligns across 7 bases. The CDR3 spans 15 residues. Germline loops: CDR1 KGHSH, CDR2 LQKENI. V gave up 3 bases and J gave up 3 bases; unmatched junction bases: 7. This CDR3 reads CASSPQTGLEETQYF. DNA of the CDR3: TGTGCCAGCTCACCGCAGACAGGGTTGGAAGAGACCCAGTACTTC.

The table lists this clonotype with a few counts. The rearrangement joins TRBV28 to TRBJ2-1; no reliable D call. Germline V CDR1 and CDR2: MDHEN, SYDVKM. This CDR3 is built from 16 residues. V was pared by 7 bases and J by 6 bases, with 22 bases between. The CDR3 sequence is CASTHSGLPRSNEQFF. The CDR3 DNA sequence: TGTGCCAGCACCCACAGTGGGCTACCTAGATCCAATGAGCAGTTCTTC.